Described below is a single T cell receptor beta chain sequence and its context. Which antigen it targets is not known. No qualities accompany the bases; no much larger clone lies one base away. Read against the paper, the sample's time point label means: patch test 1, 2 weeks after DPC sensitization. The intended sense of this specimen's treatment or condition label: therapeutic diphenylcyclopropenone sensitization with weekly scalp DPC. At each patch-test visit, blood was drawn before the patch test was applied. To be eligible, patients had to be aged 18 to 70, diagnosed with alopecia and judged suitable for DPC therapy, while pregnant patients were excluded. Total RNA was extracted from unfractionated whole blood that had been collected in Tempus Blood RNA tubes. From the germline V gene, CDR1 is SGHDT and CDR2 is YYEEEE. Trimming takes 1 base from V and 4 bases from J, and the germline ends sit 13 bases apart. The CDR3 spans 15 residues, from the cysteine through the phenylalanine. Only the CDR3 part of the read is kept: 45 bases, read in frame from the first base.

Receptors were amplified or captured by RACE. Sequencing used a NextSeq 500. During library preparation, unique molecular identifiers were attached to individual cDNA molecules so that TCRs could be counted in a quantitative, reproducible way. For every blood RNA sample, sequencing covered both the TCR alpha and TCR beta chains. Processing in the source paper ran as follows. The median number of TCRs per sample was 95,638, ranging from roughly 20,000 to 690,600. V, J and CDR3 annotation of the TCR reads was performed with the Decombinator software suite. To make PS versus PT1 abundance plots, every sample was subsampled to the same number of TCRs (28,000). Expanded TCRs were defined as absent before sensitization and observed at least eight times at the 2-week time point. TCRdb took the public reads, trimmed them with fastp at Q25, ran MiXCR for clone calling and kept in-frame beta chains. Every CDR3 protein is listed once, alongside the most common genes and DNA of its rows. V and J calls and clone size were set by TCRdb, not the authors. For this sample the table gives around 340,000 distinct CDR3 sequences, of which around 6.9% were detected only once. Roughly 7.9% of the sample lies in the top ten.

This entry belongs to a study of human T cells and chemical hapten exposure (dated by TCRdb to the early 2020s). Notes on the research overall: For sensitization, 2% DPC in acetone was applied to a 2 cm by 2 cm area of upper inner arm skin. Weekly therapeutic DPC doses were additionally applied to the scalp of patients throughout the approximately 25-week study period. Patch testing was done on the upper back using Finn chambers containing 0.01% DPC, and results were scored after 6 days according to International Contact Dermatitis Research Group standards. Alopecia areata with under or over 50% scalp involvement, alopecia totalis and alopecia universalis were represented in the patient cohort, which was mostly female. Libraries were pooled for sequencing, and variation in per-sample TCR yields was attributed mainly to small differences in library volumes within the pool. In alopecia patients, the study followed how the peripheral blood TCR repertoire changed in vivo over primary and secondary sensitization to diphenylcyclopropenone (DPC), a hapten. Blood samples were taken from patients before sensitization (week 0) and at 2, 6 and about 24 weeks after DPC sensitization. Blood for TCR sequencing was provided by twenty-nine alopecia patients at one to four time points (pre-sensitization, 2, 6 and 24 weeks).

Results the study describes overall, beyond this receptor: Alopecia, a presumed autoimmune disease, was present in all patients, so the immune response of the patients might differ from that of healthy individuals. Patch test score correlated positively with the number of PT1 expanded TCRs, reaching significance at thresholds 8, 16 and 32 but not at 4. Expanded TCRs formed significantly more large CDR3 similarity clusters than pre-sensitization or healthy control sets, consistent with antigen-driven responses. Repeated subsampling changed both the strength of the expansion versus patch-test correlation and the threshold at which the correlation became significant. The number of TCRs above 1 in 1000 frequency did not change with DPC sensitization; there was no evidence of global repertoire structure alterations.

The source of this sequence is a woman aged 18-29 years with alopecia areata. Some clones in this sample may be carry-over from other donors' samples. Here the chain combines TRBV5-6 and TRBJ2-3; TRBD1 is a weak D gene call, 6 bases matching. The starting material was whole blood, obtained in connection with sensitization to the hapten diphenylcyclopropenone (DPC). The nucleotide sequence reads TGTGCCAGCAGCTTGAGGGCAGGGGCCTCAGATACGCAGTATTTT. This gives the protein CASSLRAGASDTQYF.